The 26 T cell receptor beta chains below all came from one sample that was sequenced in a study of cytomegalovirus exposure and HLA in healthy donors. Sequencing was performed with immunoSEQ multiplex PCR; in TCRdb, only in-frame clones are kept and a portion is missing. The data show about 74,000 clones, about 93% seen once. The sample consisted of PBMCs. Receptors originate from a man younger than 35 in good health and CMV-seropositive.

The chain is built from TRBV6-4 and TRBJ2-3; 9 nucleotides match TRBD2. Trimming took 3 bases from V and 14 from J; bases not matched to a gene: 9. This CDR3 is built from 13 residues. CDR1 is MRHNA, CDR2 SNTAGT, per germline. The CDR3 DNA reads TGTGCCAGCAGTGAGGGACAGAGCGGGAGGCGGTATTTT. Residues: CASSEGQSGRRYF.

This rearrangement joins TRBV2 to TRBJ2-1; the match to TRBD2 covers 7 bases. The CDR3 runs 12 residues. V gave up 6 bases and J gave up 5 bases; unmatched junction bases: 1. Germline V CDR1 and CDR2: SNHLY, FYNNEI. CDR3 coding DNA: TGTGCCAGCAGGCGGGAGAACAATGAGCAGTTCTTC. This translates into CASRRENNEQFF. Looking up the rest from reference TRBV2 and TRBJ2-1 gives the full variable domain: EPEVTQTPSHQVTQMGQEVILRCVPISNHLYFYWYRQILGQKVEFLVSFYNNEISEKSEIFDDQFSVERPDGSNFTLKIRSTKLEDSAMYFCASRRENNEQFFGPGTRLTVL.

This rearrangement joins TRBV12-5 to TRBJ1-2; no reliable D call. CDR1 is LGHNT, CDR2 FRNRAP, per germline. V was pared by 0 bases and J by 8 bases, with 10 bases between. The CDR3 has 13 amino acids. The CDR3 region is CASGLVAAGGYTF. In DNA, the CDR3 is TGTGCTAGTGGTTTGGTGGCGGCGGGAGGCTACACCTTC.

This clone was observed once. The V gene is TRBV9, the J gene TRBJ2-3; D may be TRBD2 (5 bases). Per germline, CDR1 SGDLS and CDR2 YYNGEE. V dropped 4 bases and J dropped 2 bases, with 20 bases sitting between them. The length of the CDR3 is 17 residues. This CDR3 is CASSPRVGSAYTDTQYF. DNA for the CDR3: TGTGCCAGCAGCCCCCGAGTGGGGAGCGCCTACACAGATACGCAGTATTTT.

The chain joins TRBV10-3 to TRBJ2-1, with 12 bases fitting TRBD2. CDR1 ENHRY and CDR2 SYGVKD come from the germline V gene. With V trimmed by 6 bases and J by 0 bases, 15 bases remained unmatched. The CDR3 length is 20 residues. CDR3 loop: CAIRNLPGLAGQSSYNEQFF. CDR3 nucleotide sequence: TGTGCCATCAGGAACTTACCGGGACTAGCGGGCCAGAGCTCCTACAATGAGCAGTTCTTC.

The chain carries TRBV5-4 and TRBJ2-2, with TRBD1 matching 7 bases. Germline trimming cut 4 bases from V and 4 bases from J; bases unmatched to any gene: 4. Germline V lookup: CDR1 SGHNT, CDR2 YYREEE (reference sequence). The CDR3 loop spans 14 amino acids. This chain's CDR3 is CASSVDRATGELFF. The CDR3 coding sequence is TGTGCCAGCAGCGTCGACAGGGCCACCGGGGAGCTGTTTTTT.

This rearrangement joins TRBV25-1 to TRBJ2-5, with 11 nucleotides matching TRBD2. The CDR3 extends over 18 amino acids. The V gene's germline CDR1 is MGHDK and CDR2 SYGVNS. The trim removed 3 bases at V and 1 base at J, leaving 10 bases unmatched. The CDR3 is CASSDGAPGTSGQETQYF. Here the CDR3 DNA reads TGTGCCAGCAGTGATGGAGCCCCCGGGACTAGCGGCCAAGAGACCCAGTACTTC.

The rearrangement joins TRBV2 to TRBJ1-1, with TRBD1 matching over 9 bases. V lost 6 bases, J lost 8 bases, and 4 bases stayed unmatched. The germline gives CDR1 SNHLY, CDR2 FYNNEI. The CDR3 sequence is 12 residues long. The CDR3 here is CASRKGTGEAFF. The DNA for the CDR3 is TGTGCCAGCAGAAAAGGGACAGGGGAAGCTTTCTTT.

V is TRBV6-5 and J is TRBJ1-1; D is possibly TRBD1 (6 bases). The germline CDR1 and CDR2 sequences are MNHEY and SVGAGI. This CDR3 has 14 residues. The V gene lost 0 bases and the J gene lost 4 bases, with 9 bases spanning the gap. In nucleotides, the CDR3 is TGTGCCAGCAGTTACTCGAGAGGGGGCACTGAAGCTTTCTTT. The encoded protein is CASSYSRGGTEAFF.

V usage is TRBV28 and J usage is TRBJ1-5, with 7 positions matching TRBD1. Trimming cost V 7 bases and J 2 bases; bases outside gene matches: 2. In germline, CDR1 is MDHEN, CDR2 SYDVKM. CDR3 length: 13 residues. The CDR3 is CASNRGGNQPQHF. In DNA form, the CDR3 reads TGTGCCAGCAACAGGGGAGGCAATCAGCCCCAGCATTTT.

The rearrangement links TRBV28 to TRBJ1-5; a possible D gene is TRBD1 (6 bases). The CDR3 loop spans 14 amino acids. Germline V gene lookup returns CDR1 MDHEN and CDR2 SYDVKM. Trimming cost V 1 base and J 6 bases, with 10 bases left between them. CDR3 nucleotides: TGTGCCAGCAGTTTATACAGGGAGGGTCAGCCCCAGCATTTT. It yields the protein CASSLYREGQPQHF.

The V call is TRBV6-5, the J call TRBJ2-5; 11 bases are shared with TRBD2. With V trimmed by 6 bases and J by 5 bases, 8 bases remained unmatched. Germline values: CDR1 MNHEY, CDR2 SVGAGI. CDR3 length: 15 amino acids. The CDR3 here is CASRMIAGGGETQYF. Written as DNA, the CDR3 is TGTGCCAGCAGGATGATAGCGGGAGGGGGGGAGACCCAGTACTTC.

The chain is built from TRBV9 and TRBJ2-2; 8 bases line up with TRBD2. CDR3 length: 16 residues. The junction had 6 bases not matched to a gene; V was cut back by 3 bases and J by 2 bases. Germline V gene lookup returns CDR1 SGDLS and CDR2 YYNGEE. This chain's CDR3 is CASSGPGLANTGELFF. In DNA form, the CDR3 reads TGTGCCAGCAGCGGCCCAGGACTAGCTAACACCGGGGAGCTGTTTTTT.

V and J are TRBV14 and TRBJ2-7; D is uncertain. Germline-derived CDR1 and CDR2 are SGHDN and FVKESK. The CDR3 is 11 residues long. V lost 1 base and J lost 6, with 4 bases in between. DNA for the CDR3: TGTGCCAGCAGCCAAGTTAGCGAGCAGTACTTC. Its protein product is CASSQVSEQYF.

The chain joins TRBV5-1 to TRBJ2-7; TRBD1 matches 9 bases. Germline V CDR1 and CDR2: SGHRS, YFSETQ. V lost 4 bases, J lost 0 bases, and 8 bases stayed unmatched. The CDR3 is made up of 16 amino acids. The CDR3 region has the DNA TGCGCCAGCAGCGGATTTACAGGGGGCGCCTCCTACGAGCAGTACTTC. It encodes CASSGFTGGASYEQYF.

The V call is TRBV27, the J call TRBJ1-2; D call uncertain. Germline lookup yields CDR1 MNHEY and CDR2 SMNVEV (reference sequence). Trimming removed 1 base from V and 6 bases from J, with 9 bases in between. The CDR3 covers 13 residues. The CDR3 DNA is TGTGCCAGCAGTTTATTCGGGCGGGATGGCTACACCTTC. It yields the protein CASSLFGRDGYTF.

The V gene is TRBV28, the J gene TRBJ1-1, with 9 positions matching TRBD1. Germline CDR1 is MDHEN and CDR2 is SYDVKM. This CDR3 spans 12 amino acids. J was trimmed by 7 bases and V by 4 bases; bases with no gene match: 1. The CDR3 loop reads CASSYRGREAFF. For the CDR3, the DNA is TGTGCCAGCAGTTACAGGGGGCGTGAAGCTTTCTTT. Filled out from reference TRBV28 and TRBJ1-1, the complete variable domain reads DVKVTQSSRYLVKRTGEKVFLECVQDMDHENMFWYRQDPGLGLRLIYFSYDVKMKEKGDIPEGYSVSREKKERFSLILESASTNQTSMYLCASSYRGREAFFGQGTRLTVV.

This chain links TRBV19 with TRBJ2-2; D uncertain. Germline CDR1 is LNHDA and CDR2 is SQIVND (reference sequence). The CDR3 contains 16 residues. V lost 1 base to trimming and J lost 6 bases, with 15 bases between them. Here the CDR3 DNA reads TGTGCCAGTAGTATAGGGGTAGCAGCTTATTCCGGGGAGCTGTTTTTT. It codes for CASSIGVAAYSGELFF.

The J gene is TRBJ2-2, the V gene TRBV6-5; TRBD2 is a possible D gene (6 bases). The CDR3 has 13 amino acids. Trimming removed 10 bases from V and 7 bases from J, with 16 bases in between. Germline lookup yields CDR1 MNHEY and CDR2 SVGAGI. The CDR3 loop is CAIWSRGNGELFF. CDR3 nucleotides: TGTGCCATCTGGTCACGGGGGAACGGGGAGCTGTTTTTT.

This chain uses TRBV5-4 with TRBJ2-7, with D possibly matching TRBD1 (5 bases). Germline V gives CDR1 SGHNT, CDR2 YYREEE (reference sequence). V was trimmed by 1 base and J by 0 bases, leaving 26 bases between them. This CDR3 has 20 amino acids. CDR3 DNA: TGTGCCAGCAGCTTGCCCTCTCGGCAGGGTGGTGGCCAAAACTCCTACGAGCAGTACTTC. Protein: CASSLPSRQGGGQNSYEQYF.

This clone came up once. The chain uses TRBV19 and TRBJ1-2; TRBD1 agrees at 7 bases. This CDR3 spans 13 amino acids. CDR1 is LNHDA, CDR2 SQIVND, per germline (reference sequence). Germline trimming cut 6 bases from V and 4 bases from J; bases unmatched to any gene: 5. The CDR3: CASRLDRFYGYTF. In DNA form, the CDR3 reads TGTGCCAGTAGGTTGGACAGGTTCTATGGCTACACCTTC.

The chain recombines TRBV4-1 with TRBJ1-2, with 7 bases that match TRBD1. V was clipped by 4 bases and J by 0 bases; unmatched bases: 5. Per germline, CDR1 MGHRA and CDR2 YSYEKL. The CDR3 covers 15 residues. DNA of the CDR3: TGCGCCAGCAGCCCAGACAGGGCGACTAACTATGGCTACACCTTC. It translates to CASSPDRATNYGYTF.

This clone was detected only once. The gene calls are TRBV15 and TRBJ1-1; D is perhaps TRBD1 (6 bases). Germline V gene sequence: CDR1 LNHNV, CDR2 YYDKDF (reference sequence). The V end was cut by 0 bases, the J end by 4 bases, with 12 bases between. The CDR3 contains 15 residues. CDR3 residues: CATSRERGASTEAFF. The CDR3 coding sequence is TGTGCCACCAGCAGAGAACGGGGGGCCAGCACTGAAGCTTTCTTT.

The rearrangement joins TRBV28 to TRBJ2-5; perhaps TRBD1 as D (6 bases). The CDR3 consists of 17 residues. The V gene lost 6 bases and the J gene lost 5 bases, with 25 bases spanning the gap. The germline V gene encodes CDR1 MDHEN and CDR2 SYDVKM. CDR3 protein: CASSYTAPTRGSETQYF. DNA for the CDR3: TGTGCCAGCAGCTATACAGCCCCGACCAGGGGAAGCGAGACCCAGTACTTC.

The chain employs TRBV2 and TRBJ1-1; 7 bases fit TRBD1. With V trimmed by 6 bases and J by 0 bases, 4 bases remained unmatched. Germline values: CDR1 SNHLY, CDR2 FYNNEI. This CDR3 is 14 amino acids long. CDR3 protein: CASSYTGVNTEAFF. As DNA, the CDR3 is TGTGCCAGCAGCTATACAGGGGTGAACACTGAAGCTTTCTTT.

This chain joins TRBV7-9 and TRBJ2-1, with 10 bases lining up with TRBD2. This CDR3 region has 16 residues. V shed 5 bases and J 6 bases; nucleotides not matched to a gene: 10. The V gene's germline CDR1 is SEHNR and CDR2 FQNEAQ (reference sequence). The CDR3 DNA sequence: TGTGCCAGCAGCCCGAGCGGGAGGGCTCCGGGCAATGAGCAGTTCTTC. Translating gives CASSPSGRAPGNEQFF.